This entry describes one TCR beta chain. Its antigen is not known. This entry belongs to a study of T cell repertoires in cytomegalovirus infection. TCRdb reprocessed the reads via MiXCR and lists one record per CDR3 protein. The table shows hundreds of thousands of distinct CDR3 sequences, with about a third occurring only once. This CDR3 is built from 16 residues. CDR1 MNHEY and CDR2 SVGEGT come from the germline V gene. The V gene lost 2 bases and the J gene lost 1 base, with 14 bases spanning the gap. The chain couples TRBV6-2 or TRBV6-3 to TRBJ2-5, with D perhaps assigned TRBD1 or TRBD2 (5 bases each). The specimen comprised cultured CD8+ T cells from PBMCs, sampled from culture after CMV antigen stimulation. The TCR comes from a human donor in good health (CMV status not recorded). Some clones in this sample may be carry-over from other donors' samples. This CDR3 is CASSYERGGLQETQYF. CDR3 nucleotides: TGTGCCAGCAGTTACGAAAGGGGCGGGCTCCAAGAGACCCAGTACTTC.